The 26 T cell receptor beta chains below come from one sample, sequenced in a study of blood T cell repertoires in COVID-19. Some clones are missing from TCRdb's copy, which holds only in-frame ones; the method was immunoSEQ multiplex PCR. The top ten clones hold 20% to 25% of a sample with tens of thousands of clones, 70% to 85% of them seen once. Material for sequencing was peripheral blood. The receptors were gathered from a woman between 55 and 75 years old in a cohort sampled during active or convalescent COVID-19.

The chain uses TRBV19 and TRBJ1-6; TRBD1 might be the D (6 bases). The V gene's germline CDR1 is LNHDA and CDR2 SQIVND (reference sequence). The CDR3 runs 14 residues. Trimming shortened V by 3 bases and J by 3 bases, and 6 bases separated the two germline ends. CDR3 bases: TGTGCCAGTAGTATGACAGGCTATAATTCACCCCTCCACTTT. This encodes CASSMTGYNSPLHF.

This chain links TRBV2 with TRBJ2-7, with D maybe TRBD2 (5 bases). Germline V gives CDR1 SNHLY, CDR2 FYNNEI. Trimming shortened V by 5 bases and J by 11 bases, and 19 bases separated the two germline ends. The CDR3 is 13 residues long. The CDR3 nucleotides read TGTGCCAGCAGTCTAACCCCCTTAGCGCTGGAGTACTTC. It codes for CASSLTPLALEYF. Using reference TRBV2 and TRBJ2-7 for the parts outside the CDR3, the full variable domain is EPEVTQTPSHQVTQMGQEVILRCVPISNHLYFYWYRQILGQKVEFLVSFYNNEISEKSEIFDDQFSVERPDGSNFTLKIRSTKLEDSAMYFCASSLTPLALEYFGPGTRLTVT.

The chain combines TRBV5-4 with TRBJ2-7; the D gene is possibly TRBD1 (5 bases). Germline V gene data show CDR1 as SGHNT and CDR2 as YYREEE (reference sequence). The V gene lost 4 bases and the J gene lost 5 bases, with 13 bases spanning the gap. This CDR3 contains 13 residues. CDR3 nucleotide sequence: TGTGCCAGCAGCAGCAGGGTTTTCGACGAGCAGTACTTC. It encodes CASSSRVFDEQYF.

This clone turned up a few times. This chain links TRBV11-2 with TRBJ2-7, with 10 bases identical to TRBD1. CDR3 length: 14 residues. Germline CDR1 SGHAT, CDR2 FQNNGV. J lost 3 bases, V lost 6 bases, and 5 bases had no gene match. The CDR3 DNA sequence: TGTGCCAGCAGGAGGACAGGGGGTCACTACGAGCAGTACTTC. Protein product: CASRRTGGHYEQYF.

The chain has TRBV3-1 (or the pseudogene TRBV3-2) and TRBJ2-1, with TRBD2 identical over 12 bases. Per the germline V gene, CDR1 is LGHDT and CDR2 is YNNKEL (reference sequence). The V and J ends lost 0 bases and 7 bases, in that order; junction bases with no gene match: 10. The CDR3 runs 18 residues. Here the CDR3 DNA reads TGTGCCAGCAGCCAAGATTTCGCTAGCGGGGGGGCTGGAAATGAGCAGTTCTTC. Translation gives CASSQDFASGGAGNEQFF.

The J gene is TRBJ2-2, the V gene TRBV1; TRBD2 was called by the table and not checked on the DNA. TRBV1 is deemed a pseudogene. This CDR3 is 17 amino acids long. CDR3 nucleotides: TGCACCAGCAGCCCCCCACTAGCGGGGGAGAACACCGGGGAGCTGTTTTTT. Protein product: CTSSPPLAGENTGELFF.

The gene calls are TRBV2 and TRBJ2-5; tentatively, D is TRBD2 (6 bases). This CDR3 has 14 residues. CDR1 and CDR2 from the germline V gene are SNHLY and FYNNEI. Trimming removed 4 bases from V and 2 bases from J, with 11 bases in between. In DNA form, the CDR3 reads TGTGCCAGCAGTGTGTCGGGACTTCAAGAGACCCAGTACTTC. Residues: CASSVSGLQETQYF.

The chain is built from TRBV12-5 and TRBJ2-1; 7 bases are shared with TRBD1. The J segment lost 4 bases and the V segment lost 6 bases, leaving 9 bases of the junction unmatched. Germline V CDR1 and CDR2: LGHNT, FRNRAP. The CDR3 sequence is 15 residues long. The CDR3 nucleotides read TGTGCTAGTGGCCCGTCGGGACAGCTATACAATGAGCAGTTCTTC. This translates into CASGPSGQLYNEQFF.

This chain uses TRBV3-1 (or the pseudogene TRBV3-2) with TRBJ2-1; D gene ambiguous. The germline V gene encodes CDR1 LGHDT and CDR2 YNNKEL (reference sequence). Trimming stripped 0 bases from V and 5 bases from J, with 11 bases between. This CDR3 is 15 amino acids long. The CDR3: CASSQDVTRNNEQFF. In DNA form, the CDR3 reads TGTGCCAGCAGCCAAGATGTGACGCGGAACAATGAGCAGTTCTTC.

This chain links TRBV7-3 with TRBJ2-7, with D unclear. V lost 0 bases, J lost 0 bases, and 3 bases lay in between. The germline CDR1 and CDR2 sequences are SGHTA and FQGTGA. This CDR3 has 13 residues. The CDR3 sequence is CASSLTSSYEQYF. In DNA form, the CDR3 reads TGTGCCAGCAGCTTAACTAGCTCCTACGAGCAGTACTTC.

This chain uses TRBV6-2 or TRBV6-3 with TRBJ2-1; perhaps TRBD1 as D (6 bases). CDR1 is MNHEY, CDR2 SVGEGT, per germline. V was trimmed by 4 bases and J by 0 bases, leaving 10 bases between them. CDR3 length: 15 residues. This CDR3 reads CASSSQGSSYNEQFF. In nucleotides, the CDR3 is TGTGCCAGCAGTTCACAGGGATCCTCCTACAATGAGCAGTTCTTC.

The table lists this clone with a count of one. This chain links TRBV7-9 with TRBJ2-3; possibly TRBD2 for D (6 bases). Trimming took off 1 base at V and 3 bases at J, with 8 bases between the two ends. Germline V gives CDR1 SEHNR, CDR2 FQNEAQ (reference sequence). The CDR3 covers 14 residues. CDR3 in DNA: TGTGCCAGCAGCTTAGGCGGGGTGACAGATACGCAGTATTTT. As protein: CASSLGGVTDTQYF.

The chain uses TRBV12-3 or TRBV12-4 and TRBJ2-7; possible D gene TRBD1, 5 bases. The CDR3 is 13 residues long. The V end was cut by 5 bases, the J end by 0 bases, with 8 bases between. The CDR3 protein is CASSPDSSYEQYF. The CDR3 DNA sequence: TGTGCCAGCAGTCCCGACAGCTCCTACGAGCAGTACTTC.

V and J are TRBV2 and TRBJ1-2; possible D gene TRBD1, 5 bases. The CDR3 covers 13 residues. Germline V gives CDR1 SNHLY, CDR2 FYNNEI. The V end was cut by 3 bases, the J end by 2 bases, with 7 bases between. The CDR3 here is CASSDAGNYGYTF. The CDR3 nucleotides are TGTGCCAGCAGTGATGCAGGGAACTATGGCTACACCTTC.

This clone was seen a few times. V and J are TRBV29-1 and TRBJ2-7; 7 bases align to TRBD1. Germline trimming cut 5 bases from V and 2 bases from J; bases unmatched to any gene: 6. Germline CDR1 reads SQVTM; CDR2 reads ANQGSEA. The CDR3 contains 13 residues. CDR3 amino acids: CSVRAGGTYEQYF. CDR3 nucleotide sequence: TGCAGCGTTCGGGCAGGGGGAACCTACGAGCAGTACTTC.

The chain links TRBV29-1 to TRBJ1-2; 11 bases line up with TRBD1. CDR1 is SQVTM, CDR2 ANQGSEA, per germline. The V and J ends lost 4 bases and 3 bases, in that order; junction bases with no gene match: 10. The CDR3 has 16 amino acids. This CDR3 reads CSVGARDRGDYYGYTF. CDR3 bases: TGCAGCGTTGGGGCCCGGGACAGGGGGGACTACTATGGCTACACCTTC.

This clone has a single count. In DNA form, the CDR3 reads TGTGCCAGCAGTGACGAGGACAGGGTCAATGAGCAGTTCTTC. Amino acids: CASSDEDRVNEQFF. The rearrangement links TRBV2 to TRBJ2-1, with 8 bases fitting TRBD1. CDR1 is SNHLY and CDR2 is FYNNEI in the germline V gene. The CDR3 spans 14 residues. Trimming took 3 bases from V and 6 from J; bases not matched to a gene: 4.

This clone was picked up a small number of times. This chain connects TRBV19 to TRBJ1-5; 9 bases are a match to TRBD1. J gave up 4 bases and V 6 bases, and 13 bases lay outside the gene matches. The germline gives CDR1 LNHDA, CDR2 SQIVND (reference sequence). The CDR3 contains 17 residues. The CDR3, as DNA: TGTGCCAGTAGCCCAGCCGGGACAGGGTGGGGAAATCAGCCCCAGCATTTT. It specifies CASSPAGTGWGNQPQHF.

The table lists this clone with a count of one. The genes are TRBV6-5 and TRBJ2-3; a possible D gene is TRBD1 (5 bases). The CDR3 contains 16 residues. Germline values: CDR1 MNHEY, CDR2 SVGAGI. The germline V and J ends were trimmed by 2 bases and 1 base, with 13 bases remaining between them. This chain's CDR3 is CASSYRQFRGTDTQYF. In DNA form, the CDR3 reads TGTGCCAGCAGTTACCGACAGTTCCGGGGCACAGATACGCAGTATTTT.

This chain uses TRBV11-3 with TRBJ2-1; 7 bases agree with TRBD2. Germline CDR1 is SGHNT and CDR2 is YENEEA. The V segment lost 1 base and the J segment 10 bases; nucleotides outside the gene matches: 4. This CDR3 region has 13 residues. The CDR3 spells CASSLAGGLEQFF. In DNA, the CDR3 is TGTGCCAGCAGCTTAGCGGGGGGATTGGAGCAGTTCTTC.

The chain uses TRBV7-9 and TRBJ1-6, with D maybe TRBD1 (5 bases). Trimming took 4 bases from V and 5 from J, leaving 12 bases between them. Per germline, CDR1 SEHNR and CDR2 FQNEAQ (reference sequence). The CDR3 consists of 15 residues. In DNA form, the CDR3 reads TGTGCCAGCAGCTCCGCCGGGGGGAATAATTCACCCCTCCACTTT. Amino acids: CASSSAGGNNSPLHF. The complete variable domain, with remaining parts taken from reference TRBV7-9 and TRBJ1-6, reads DTGVSQNPRHKITKRGQNVTFRCDPISEHNRLYWYRQTLGQGPEFLTYFQNEAQLEKSRLLSDRFSAERPKGSFSTLEIQRTEQGDSAMYLCASSSAGGNNSPLHFGNGTRLTVT.

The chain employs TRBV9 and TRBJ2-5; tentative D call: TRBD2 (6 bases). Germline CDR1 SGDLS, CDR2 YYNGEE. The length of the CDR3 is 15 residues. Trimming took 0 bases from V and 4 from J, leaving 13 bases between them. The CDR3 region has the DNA TGTGCCAGCAGCGTAGGGGGCGGGACGGGAGAGACCCAGTACTTC. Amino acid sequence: CASSVGGGTGETQYF.

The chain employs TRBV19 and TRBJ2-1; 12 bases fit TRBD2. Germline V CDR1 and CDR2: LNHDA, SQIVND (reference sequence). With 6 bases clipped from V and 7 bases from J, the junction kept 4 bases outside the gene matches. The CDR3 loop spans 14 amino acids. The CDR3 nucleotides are TGTGCCAGTAGGCTAGCGGGGGGGCAGAATGAGCAGTTCTTC. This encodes CASRLAGGQNEQFF.

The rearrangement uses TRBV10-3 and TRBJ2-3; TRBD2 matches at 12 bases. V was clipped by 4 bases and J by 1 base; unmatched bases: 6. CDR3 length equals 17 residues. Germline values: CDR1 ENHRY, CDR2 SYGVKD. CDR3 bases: TGTGCCATCAGTGCAGCTAGCGGGGGGGCCGGCACAGATACGCAGTATTTT. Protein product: CAISAASGGAGTDTQYF.

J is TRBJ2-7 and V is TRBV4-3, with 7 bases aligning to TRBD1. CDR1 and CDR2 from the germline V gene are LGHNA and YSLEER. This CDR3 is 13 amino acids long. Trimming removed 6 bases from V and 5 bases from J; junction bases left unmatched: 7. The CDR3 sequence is CASSPGTVNEQYF. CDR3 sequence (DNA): TGCGCCAGCAGTCCCGGGACAGTGAACGAGCAGTACTTC.

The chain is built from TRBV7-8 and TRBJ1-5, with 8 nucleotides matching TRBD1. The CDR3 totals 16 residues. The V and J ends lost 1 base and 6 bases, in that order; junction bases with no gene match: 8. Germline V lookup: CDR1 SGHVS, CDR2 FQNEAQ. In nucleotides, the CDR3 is TGTGCCAGCAGCTTAGTGGCGACAGGGGTACCTCAGCCCCAGCATTTT. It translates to CASSLVATGVPQPQHF.